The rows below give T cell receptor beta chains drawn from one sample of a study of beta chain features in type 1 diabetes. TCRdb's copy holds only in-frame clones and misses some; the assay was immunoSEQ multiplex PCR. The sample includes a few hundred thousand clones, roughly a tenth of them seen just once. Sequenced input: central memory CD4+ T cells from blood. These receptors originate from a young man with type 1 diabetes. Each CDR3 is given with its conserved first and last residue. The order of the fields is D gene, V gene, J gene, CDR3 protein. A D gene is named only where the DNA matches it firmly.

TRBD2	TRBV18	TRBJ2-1	CASSGGAGGGDNEQFF
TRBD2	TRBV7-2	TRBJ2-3	CASSLAASGSFKTDTQYF
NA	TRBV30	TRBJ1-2	CAGEGIGYGYTF
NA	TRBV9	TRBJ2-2	CASSISGANTGELFF
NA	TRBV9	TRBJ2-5	CASSVGPGAGGETQYF
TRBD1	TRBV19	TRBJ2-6	CASSTSRGLWSGANVLTF
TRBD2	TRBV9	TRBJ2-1	CASSVSGRATDEQFF
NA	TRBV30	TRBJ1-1	CAWGQLNTEAFF
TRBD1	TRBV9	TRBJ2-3	CASSRQGAGTDTQYF
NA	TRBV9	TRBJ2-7	CASSLGGWEQYF
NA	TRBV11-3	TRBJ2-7	CASSLGGVRDEQYF
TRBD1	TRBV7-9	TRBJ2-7	CASSPEGQSLWEQYF
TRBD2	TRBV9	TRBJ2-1	CASSVRAGDPLYNEQFF
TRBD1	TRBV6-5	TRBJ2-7	CASSYSDRGPRVQYF
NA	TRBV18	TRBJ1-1	CASSPEKGAFF
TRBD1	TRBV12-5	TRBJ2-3	CASGLGQGEIDTQYF
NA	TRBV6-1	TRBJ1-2	CASSPGADYGYTF
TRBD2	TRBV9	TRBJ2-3	CASSVGLAADTQYF
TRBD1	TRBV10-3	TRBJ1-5	CAISSGQSNQPQHF
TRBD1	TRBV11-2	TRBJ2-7	CASSLGQGNEQYF
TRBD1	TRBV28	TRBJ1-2	CASSQGQGSGYTF
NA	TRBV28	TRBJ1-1	CASSRAHGKAFF
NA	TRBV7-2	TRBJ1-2	CASSFATTTGGYTF
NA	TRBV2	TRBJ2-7	CASSLERDGYF
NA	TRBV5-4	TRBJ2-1	CASSFEGRGTYNEQFF
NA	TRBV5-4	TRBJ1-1	CASRVGGKTEAFF
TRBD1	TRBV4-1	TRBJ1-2	CASSQAGQGWGGYTF
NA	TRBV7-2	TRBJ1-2	CASSPPLRTYTF
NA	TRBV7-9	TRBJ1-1	CASSWGAGTEAFF
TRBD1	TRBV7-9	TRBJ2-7	CASSRGTGGFYEQYF
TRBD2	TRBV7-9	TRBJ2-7	CASSLGAGGFGFEQYF
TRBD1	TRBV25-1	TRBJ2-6	CASSPPGQLPGANVLTF
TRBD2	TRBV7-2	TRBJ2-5	CASSLTSSGQETQYF
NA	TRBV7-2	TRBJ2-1	CASSLEGREQFF
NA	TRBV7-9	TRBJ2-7	CASSPSGRTYEQYF
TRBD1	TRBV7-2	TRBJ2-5	CASSTRTGGGGETQYF
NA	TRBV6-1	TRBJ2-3	CASSEDRVWGDTQYF
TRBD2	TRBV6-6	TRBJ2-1	CASSRPSGRARTEQFF
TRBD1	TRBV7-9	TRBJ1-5	CASSATNRGSNQPQHF
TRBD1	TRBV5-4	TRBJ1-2	CASREDRGYGYTF
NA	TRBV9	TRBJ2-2	CASSPQGQGRVGELFF
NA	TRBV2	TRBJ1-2	CASSDPANYGYTF